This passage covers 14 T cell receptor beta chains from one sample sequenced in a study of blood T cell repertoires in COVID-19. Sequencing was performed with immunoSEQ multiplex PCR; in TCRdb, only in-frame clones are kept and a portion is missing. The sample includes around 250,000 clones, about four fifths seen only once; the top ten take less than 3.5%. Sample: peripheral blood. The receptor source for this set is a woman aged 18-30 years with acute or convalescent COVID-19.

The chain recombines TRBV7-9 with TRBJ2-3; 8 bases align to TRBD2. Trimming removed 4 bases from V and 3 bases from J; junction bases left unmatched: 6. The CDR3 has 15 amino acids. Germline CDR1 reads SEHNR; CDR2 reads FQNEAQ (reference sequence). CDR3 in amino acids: CASSSTGGETDTQYF. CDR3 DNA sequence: TGTGCCAGCAGCTCGACGGGAGGGGAAACAGATACGCAGTATTTT.

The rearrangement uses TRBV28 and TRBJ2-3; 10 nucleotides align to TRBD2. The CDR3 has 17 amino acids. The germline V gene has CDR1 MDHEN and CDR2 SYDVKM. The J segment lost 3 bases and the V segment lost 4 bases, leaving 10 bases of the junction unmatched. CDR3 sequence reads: CASSYMTSGRGTDTQYF. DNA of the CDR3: TGTGCCAGCAGTTACATGACTAGCGGGCGGGGTACAGATACGCAGTATTTT.

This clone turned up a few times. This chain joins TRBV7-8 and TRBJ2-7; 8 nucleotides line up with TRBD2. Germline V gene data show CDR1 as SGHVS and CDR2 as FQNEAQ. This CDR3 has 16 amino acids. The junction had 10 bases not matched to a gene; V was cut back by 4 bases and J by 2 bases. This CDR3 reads CASSSGTSGGPYEQYF. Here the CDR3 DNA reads TGTGCCAGCAGCTCCGGTACGTCGGGAGGGCCCTACGAGCAGTACTTC. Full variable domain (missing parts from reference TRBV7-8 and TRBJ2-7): GAGVSQSPRYKVAKRGQDVALRCDPISGHVSLFWYQQALGQGPEFLTYFQNEAQLDKSGLPSDRFFAERPEGSVSTLKIQRTQQEDSAVYLCASSSGTSGGPYEQYFGPGTRLTVT.

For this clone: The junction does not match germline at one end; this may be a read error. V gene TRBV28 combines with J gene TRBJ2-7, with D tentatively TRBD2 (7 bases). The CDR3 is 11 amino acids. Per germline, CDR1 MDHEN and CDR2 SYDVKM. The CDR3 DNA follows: TGTGCCAGCAGCCATTGGGGGGGCCCTATCTTC. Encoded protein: CASSHWGGPIF.

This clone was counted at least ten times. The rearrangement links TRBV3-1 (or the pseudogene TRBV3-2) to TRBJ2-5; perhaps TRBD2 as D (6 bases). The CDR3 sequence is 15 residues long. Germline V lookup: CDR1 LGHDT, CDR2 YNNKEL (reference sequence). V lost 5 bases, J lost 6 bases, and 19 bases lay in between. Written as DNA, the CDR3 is TGTGCCAGCAGCTCCCCGTGGGGTAGCGGCCAGACCCAGTACTTC. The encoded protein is CASSSPWGSGQTQYF.

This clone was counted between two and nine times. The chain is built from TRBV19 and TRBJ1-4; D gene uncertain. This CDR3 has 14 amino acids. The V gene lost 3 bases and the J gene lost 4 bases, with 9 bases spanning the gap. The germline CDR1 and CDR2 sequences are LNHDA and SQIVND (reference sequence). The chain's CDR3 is CASSMFGVNEKLFF. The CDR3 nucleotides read TGTGCCAGTAGTATGTTCGGGGTTAATGAAAAACTGTTTTTT. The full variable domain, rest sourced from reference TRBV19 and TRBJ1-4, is DGGITQSPKYLFRKEGQNVTLSCEQNLNHDAMYWYRQDPGQGLRLIYYSQIVNDFQKGDIAEGYSVSREKKESFPLTVTSAQKNPTAFYLCASSMFGVNEKLFFGSGTQLSVL.

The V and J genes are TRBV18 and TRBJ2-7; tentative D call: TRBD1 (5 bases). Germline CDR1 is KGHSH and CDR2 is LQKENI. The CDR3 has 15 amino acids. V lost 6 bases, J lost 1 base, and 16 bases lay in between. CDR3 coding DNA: TGTGCCAGCTCCCGTGACAGCCCCCGTTCCTACGAGCAGTACTTC. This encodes CASSRDSPRSYEQYF.

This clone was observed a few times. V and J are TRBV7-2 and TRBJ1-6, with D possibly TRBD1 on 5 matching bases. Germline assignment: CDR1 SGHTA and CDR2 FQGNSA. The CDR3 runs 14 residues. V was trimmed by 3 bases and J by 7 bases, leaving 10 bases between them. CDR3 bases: TGTGCCAGCAGCTTTTCCAGGGCCAATTCACCCCTCCACTTT. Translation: CASSFSRANSPLHF.

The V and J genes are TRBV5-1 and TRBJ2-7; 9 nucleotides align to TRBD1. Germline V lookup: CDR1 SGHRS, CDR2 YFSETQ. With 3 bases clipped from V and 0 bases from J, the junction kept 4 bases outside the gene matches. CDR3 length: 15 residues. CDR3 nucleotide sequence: TGCGCCAGCAGCTCAGGACAGGGGTACTCCTACGAGCAGTACTTC. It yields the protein CASSSGQGYSYEQYF.

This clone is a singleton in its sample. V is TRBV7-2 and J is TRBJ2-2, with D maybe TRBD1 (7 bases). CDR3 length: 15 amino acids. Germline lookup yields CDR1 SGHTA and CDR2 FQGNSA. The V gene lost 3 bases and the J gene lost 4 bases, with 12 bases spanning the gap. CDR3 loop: CASSFGGGGTGELFF. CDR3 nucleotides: TGTGCCAGCAGCTTCGGAGGGGGCGGCACCGGGGAGCTGTTTTTT.

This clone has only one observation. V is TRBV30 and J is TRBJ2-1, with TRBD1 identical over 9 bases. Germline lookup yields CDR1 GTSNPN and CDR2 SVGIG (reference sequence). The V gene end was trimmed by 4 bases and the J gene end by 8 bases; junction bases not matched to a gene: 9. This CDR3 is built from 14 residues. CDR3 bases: TGTGCCTGGAACCGGGACAGGGTGAGGTATGAGCAGTTCTTC. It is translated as CAWNRDRVRYEQFF.

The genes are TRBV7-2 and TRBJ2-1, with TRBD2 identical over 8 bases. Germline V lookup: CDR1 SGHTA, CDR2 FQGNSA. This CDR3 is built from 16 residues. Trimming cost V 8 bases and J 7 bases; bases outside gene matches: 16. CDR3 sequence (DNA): TGTGCCAGCGCACGATGGGGCGGGAGGAGAGGAAATGAGCAGTTCTTC. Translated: CASARWGGRRGNEQFF.

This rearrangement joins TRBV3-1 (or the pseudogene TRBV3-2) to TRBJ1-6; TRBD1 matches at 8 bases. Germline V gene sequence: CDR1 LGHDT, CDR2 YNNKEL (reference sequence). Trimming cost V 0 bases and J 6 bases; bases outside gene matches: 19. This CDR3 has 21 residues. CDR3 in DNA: TGTGCCAGCAGCCAAGATGGCGTTCGGGACAGGCGTCTTGGCCGTAATTCACCCCTCCACTTT. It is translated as CASSQDGVRDRRLGRNSPLHF.

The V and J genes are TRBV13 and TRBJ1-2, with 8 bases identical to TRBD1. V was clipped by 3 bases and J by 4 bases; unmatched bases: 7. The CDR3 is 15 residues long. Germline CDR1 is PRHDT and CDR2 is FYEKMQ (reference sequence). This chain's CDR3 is CASSFSRGRGYGYTF. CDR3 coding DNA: TGTGCCAGCAGCTTTTCCAGGGGGCGCGGCTATGGCTACACCTTC.